Listed here is a single T cell receptor (beta chain). The data were taken from a study of blood T cell repertoires in COVID-19. Looking at the study overall: Italy, Spain and the United States were the sources of the convalescent and acute COVID-19 samples. PBMCs, B-cell-depleted T cells, or T cells provided the cDNA or gDNA that made up the material.

Germline loops: CDR1 SGHAT, CDR2 FQNNGV. The germline V and J ends were trimmed by 0 bases and 2 bases, with 5 bases remaining between them. This CDR3 comprises 14 residues. Methods used by the authors: Estimation of nucleated cell counts relied on the amplification of reference gene primers. TCRdb's table, derived via immunoSEQ multiplex PCR, lists solely in-frame clones and lacks some. V, J and clone size are taken as reported in that table, and D and trimming were inferred from the DNA itself. The sample lists around 63,000 clones; 88% were seen once. Sequenced: peripheral blood. The V call is TRBV11-2, the J call TRBJ1-3, with D unclear. The sequence was obtained from a woman aged 80 or over with active COVID-19. Here the CDR3 reads CASSLEHAGNTIYF. DNA for the CDR3: TGTGCCAGCAGCTTAGAACACGCTGGAAACACCATATATTTT.